This T cell receptor beta chain was documented in a study of blood T cell repertoires in COVID-19. Using immunoSEQ multiplex PCR, the repertoire was profiled, and TCRdb retains in-frame clones only, with some absent. Of around 260,000 clones in the sample, around 82% were seen once. Sequenced: peripheral blood. The sequence came from a woman in her 50s who had recovered from COVID-19.

The CDR3 spells CASRITGTGVDEQYF. Here the CDR3 DNA reads TGTGCCAGCAGGATCACCGGGACAGGGGTCGACGAGCAGTACTTC. The chain uses TRBV6-5 and TRBJ2-7, with TRBD1 identical over 10 bases. The germline gives CDR1 MNHEY, CDR2 SVGAGI. The junction had 10 bases not matched to a gene; V was cut back by 6 bases and J by 5 bases. The CDR3 sequence is 15 residues long.